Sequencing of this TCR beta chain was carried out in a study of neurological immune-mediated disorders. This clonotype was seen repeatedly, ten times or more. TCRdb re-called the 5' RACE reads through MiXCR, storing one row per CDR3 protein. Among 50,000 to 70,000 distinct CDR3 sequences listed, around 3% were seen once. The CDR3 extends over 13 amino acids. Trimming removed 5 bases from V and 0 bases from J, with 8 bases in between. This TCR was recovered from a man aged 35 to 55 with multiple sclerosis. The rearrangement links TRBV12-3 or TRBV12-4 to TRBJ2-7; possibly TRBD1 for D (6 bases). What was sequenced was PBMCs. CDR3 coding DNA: TGTGCCAGCAGTGGGGACATCTCCTACGAGCAGTACTTC. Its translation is CASSGDISYEQYF.